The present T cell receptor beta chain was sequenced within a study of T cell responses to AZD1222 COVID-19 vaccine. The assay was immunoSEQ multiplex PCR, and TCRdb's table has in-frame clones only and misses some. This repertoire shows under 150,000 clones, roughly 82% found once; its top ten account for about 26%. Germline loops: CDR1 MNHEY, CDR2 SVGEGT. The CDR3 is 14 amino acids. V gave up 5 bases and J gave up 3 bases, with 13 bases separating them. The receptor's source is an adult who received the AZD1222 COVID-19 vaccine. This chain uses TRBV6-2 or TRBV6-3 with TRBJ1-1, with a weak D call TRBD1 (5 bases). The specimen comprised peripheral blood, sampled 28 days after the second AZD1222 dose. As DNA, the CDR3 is TGTGCCAGCAGTCCCGGGTTGGGGGACACTGAAGCTTTCTTT. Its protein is CASSPGLGDTEAFF.